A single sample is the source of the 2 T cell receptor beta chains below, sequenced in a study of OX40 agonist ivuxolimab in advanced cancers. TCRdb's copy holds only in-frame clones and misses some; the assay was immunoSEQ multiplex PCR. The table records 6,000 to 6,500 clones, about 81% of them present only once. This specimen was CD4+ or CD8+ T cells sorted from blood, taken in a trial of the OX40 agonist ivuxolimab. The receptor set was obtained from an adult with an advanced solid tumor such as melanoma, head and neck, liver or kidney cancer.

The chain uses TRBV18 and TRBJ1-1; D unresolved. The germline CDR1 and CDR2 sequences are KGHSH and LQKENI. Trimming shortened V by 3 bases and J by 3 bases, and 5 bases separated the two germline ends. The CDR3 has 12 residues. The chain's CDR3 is CASSPDYTEAFF. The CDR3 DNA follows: TGTGCCAGCTCACCCGACTACACTGAAGCTTTCTTT.

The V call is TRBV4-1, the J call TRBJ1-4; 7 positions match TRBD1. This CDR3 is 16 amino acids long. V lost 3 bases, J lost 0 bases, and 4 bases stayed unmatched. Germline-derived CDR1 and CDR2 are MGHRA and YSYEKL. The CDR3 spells CASSQGTAATNEKLFF. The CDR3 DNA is TGCGCCAGCAGCCAGGGGACAGCGGCAACTAATGAAAAACTGTTTTTT.